The next 13 T cell receptor beta chains were all read from a single sample in a study of human T cells and chemical hapten exposure. MiXCR was run by TCRdb on the RACE reads, yielding one entry per CDR3 protein. The data show some 60,000 distinct CDR3 sequences, around 10% seen once. Time point: pre-sensitization, week 0. The treatment was: therapeutic diphenylcyclopropenone sensitization with weekly scalp DPC. The sequencing here drew on whole blood, taken in connection with sensitization to the hapten diphenylcyclopropenone (DPC). The receptors were sampled from a woman aged 40 to 50 with alopecia areata. Some clones in this sample may be carry-over from other donors' samples.

This clonotype has just a few counts. The chain has TRBV6-1 and TRBJ2-7, with 10 nucleotides matching TRBD2. Per the germline V gene, CDR1 is MNHNS and CDR2 is SASEGT. The CDR3 contains 17 residues. V dropped 3 bases and J dropped 3; count of bases not matched to a gene: 11. DNA for the CDR3: TGTGCCAGCAGTGAGAAGAGTAATAGCGGGAGGATCTACGAGCAGTACTTC. Residues: CASSEKSNSGRIYEQYF.

This clonotype came up many times. The rearrangement uses TRBV12-3 or TRBV12-4 and TRBJ1-1; D is uncertain. V gave up 0 bases and J gave up 1 base, with 6 bases separating them. CDR3 length: 14 residues. The CDR3 DNA follows: TGTGCCAGCAGTTTAGCCGGTAGGAACACTGAAGCTTTCTTT. This encodes CASSLAGRNTEAFF.

A single count supports this clonotype. The V gene is TRBV9, the J gene TRBJ2-2; D uncertain. CDR1 is SGDLS and CDR2 is YYNGEE in the germline V gene. V shed 4 bases and J shed 6 bases, with 7 bases lying between them. CDR3 length equals 12 residues. This CDR3 reads CASSHPPGELFF. The CDR3 DNA follows: TGTGCCAGCAGCCACCCCCCCGGGGAGCTGTTTTTT.

This clonotype came up a few times. This chain uses TRBV5-1 with TRBJ2-1, with TRBD2 matching 14 bases. There are 17 residues in the CDR3. V shed 0 bases and J 6 bases; nucleotides not matched to a gene: 5. Germline V CDR1 and CDR2: SGHRS, YFSETQ. CDR3: CASSLALTSGRVNEQFF. As DNA, the CDR3 is TGCGCCAGCAGCTTGGCCCTGACTAGCGGGAGGGTCAATGAGCAGTTCTTC.

J is TRBJ2-7 and V is TRBV6-5; the D is unclear. The length of the CDR3 is 15 residues. Trimming stripped 4 bases from V and 3 bases from J, with 16 bases between. Per germline, CDR1 MNHEY and CDR2 SVGAGI. CDR3 protein: CASSSPSARRYEQYF. The CDR3 bases are TGTGCCAGCAGTTCGCCCAGCGCAAGACGCTACGAGCAGTACTTC.

This clonotype was seen a handful of times. The J gene is TRBJ2-3, the V gene TRBV7-2, with TRBD1 identical over 7 bases. Germline V CDR1 and CDR2: SGHTA, FQGNSA. J was trimmed by 3 bases and V by 5 bases; bases with no gene match: 8. The CDR3 covers 15 residues. CDR3 region: CASSVVRQGTDTQYF. CDR3 nucleotides: TGTGCCAGCAGCGTAGTTAGACAGGGAACAGATACGCAGTATTTT.

This clonotype turned up a few times. The rearrangement joins TRBV11-1 to TRBJ2-2; 7 bases agree with TRBD1. The length of the CDR3 is 15 residues. V gave up 4 bases and J gave up 7 bases; unmatched junction bases: 9. Germline V gene data show CDR1 as SGHAT and CDR2 as FQDESV (reference sequence). The CDR3 region is CASSYDRAHGGELFF. The CDR3 DNA sequence: TGTGCCAGCAGCTACGACAGGGCCCACGGCGGGGAGCTGTTTTTT.

The table lists this clonotype with many counts. The chain combines TRBV5-4 with TRBJ2-7; 7 bases map to TRBD2. Trimming took 0 bases from V and 5 from J; bases not matched to a gene: 5. The CDR3 extends over 14 amino acids. The germline V gene has CDR1 SGHNT and CDR2 YYREEE (reference sequence). The DNA for the CDR3 is TGTGCCAGCAGCTTGGGACTAGCTAACAACGAGCAGTACTTC. Its protein product is CASSLGLANNEQYF. The full variable domain, completed using reference TRBV5-4 and TRBJ2-7, is ETGVTQSPTHLIKTRGQQVTLRCSSQSGHNTVSWYQQALGQGPQFIFQYYREEENGRGNFPPRFSGLQFPNYSSELNVNALELDDSALYLCASSLGLANNEQYFGPGTRLTVT.

There are a few counts of this clonotype. The rearrangement uses TRBV7-3 and TRBJ2-3; the match to TRBD2 covers 8 bases. The CDR3 sequence is 15 residues long. J was trimmed by 2 bases and V by 3 bases; bases with no gene match: 4. Germline CDR1 is SGHTA and CDR2 is FQGTGA. CDR3 amino acids: CASSFSGGHTDTQYF. The CDR3 coding sequence is TGTGCCAGCAGCTTCTCGGGGGGGCACACAGATACGCAGTATTTT.

This clonotype was found a few times. The gene calls are TRBV7-2 and TRBJ2-3, with 8 bases matching TRBD2. The CDR3 runs to 15 residues. Germline V gene data show CDR1 as SGHTA and CDR2 as FQGNSA. The ends lost 5 bases at V and 0 bases at J; junction bases unmatched: 4. The CDR3 protein is CASSVSGASTDTQYF. CDR3 DNA: TGTGCCAGCAGCGTTAGCGGGGCTAGCACAGATACGCAGTATTTT.

The table lists this clonotype with a few counts. This sequence joins TRBV27 and TRBJ2-1; D is unclear. V lost 0 bases, J lost 6 bases, and 18 bases lay in between. The germline V gene has CDR1 MNHEY and CDR2 SMNVEV (reference sequence). The CDR3 loop spans 17 amino acids. CDR3 DNA sequence: TGTGCCAGCAGTTTATCTTCCAGCAGGCCGAAGGGCAATGAGCAGTTCTTC. This gives the protein CASSLSSSRPKGNEQFF.

V and J are TRBV20-1 and TRBJ1-1; D uncertain. The CDR3 covers 14 residues. Germline V gene lookup returns CDR1 DFQATT and CDR2 SNEGSKA (reference sequence). Between the trimmed V and J ends, which lost 2 bases and 4 bases, there was a span of 14 bases. The CDR3 sequence is CSARQAGPSTEAFF. For the CDR3, the DNA is TGCAGTGCTAGACAGGCCGGTCCCAGCACTGAAGCTTTCTTT.

This clonotype was observed many times. The chain recombines TRBV27 with TRBJ1-1, with no clear D. Trimming took off 3 bases at V and 0 bases at J, with 26 bases between the two ends. Germline V gene lookup returns CDR1 MNHEY and CDR2 SMNVEV (reference sequence). The CDR3 length is 20 residues. CDR3 sequence reads: CASSFSGFVSGRELNTEAFF. DNA of the CDR3: TGTGCCAGCAGTTTCTCCGGGTTTGTCTCGGGCAGAGAGTTGAACACTGAAGCTTTCTTT.